A selection of T cell receptor beta chains follows, all from one sample in a study of T-cell memory formation after mild COVID-19. MiXCR, applied by TCRdb to the 5' RACE reads, yields one record per CDR3 protein. The top ten clones hold 12% to 15% of a sample with approximately 150,000 distinct CDR3 sequences, roughly 14% of them seen once. Source material: PBMCs or a T cell subset sorted from them (not recorded which). The receptors were gathered from an adult woman who had mild COVID-19 (a few samples of this study predate the infection). Cell type and time point are not known. CDR3s include the opening cysteine and the closing phenylalanine or tryptophan. D genes are given only for firm matches. The size entry is marked missing in some rows and otherwise reads once, few, many or a size class.

size	D	V	J	CDR3	DNA
many	NA	TRBV27	TRBJ2-1	CASSFLGSINEQFF	TGTGCCAGCAGTTTTCTGGGCAGTATCAATGAGCAGTTCTTC
few	NA	TRBV5-6	TRBJ2-3	CASSWQQARPTQYF	TGTGCCAGCAGCTGGCAACAGGCCCGGCCTACGCAGTATTTT
few	NA	TRBV9	TRBJ1-1	CASSTTSSGEAFF	TGTGCCAGCAGCACCACGAGTTCGGGGGAGGCTTTCTTT
NA	TRBD1	TRBV18	TRBJ2-7	CASSPPTGGGEQYF	TGTGCCAGCTCACCACCGACAGGGGGAGGCGAGCAGTACTTC
few	NA	TRBV27	TRBJ1-1	CASSIGEGTEAFF	TGTGCCAGCAGCATAGGGGAAGGCACTGAAGCTTTCTTT
few	TRBD2	TRBV29-1	TRBJ2-3	CSVATSGGPDTQYF	TGCAGCGTTGCTACTAGCGGGGGCCCAGATACGCAGTATTTT
few	TRBD1	TRBV4-1	TRBJ1-1	CASSQDDRGDTEAFF	TGCGCCAGCAGCCAAGACGACAGGGGGGACACTGAAGCTTTCTTT
NA	TRBD2	TRBV7-2	TRBJ2-3	CASRRDYSADTQYF	TGTGCCAGCCGTCGGGACTATAGTGCAGATACGCAGTATTTT
few	TRBD2	TRBV12-3/TRBV12-4	TRBJ2-7	CASSLSSGSRYF	TGTGCCAGCAGTCTGAGTAGCGGGTCCCGTTACTTC
few	TRBD2	TRBV3-1	TRBJ2-5	CASSLTSGEILLARETQYF	TGTGCCAGCAGCCTTACTAGCGGGGAAATCCTCCTCGCGCGGGAGACCCAGTACTTC
few	NA	TRBV7-9	TRBJ2-3	CASSLDVTDTQYF	TGTGCCAGCAGCTTGGACGTCACAGATACGCAGTATTTT
few	NA	TRBV9	TRBJ2-1	CASSLWGSGEQFF	TGTGCCAGCAGCCTCTGGGGGTCGGGTGAGCAGTTCTTC
NA	NA	TRBV2	TRBJ1-3	CASSLTDTGNTIYF	TGTGCCAGCAGTCTGACTGACACTGGAAACACCATATATTTT
few	NA	TRBV29-1	TRBJ2-7	CSVRDGYSQEQYF	TGCAGCGTCCGAGACGGCTACAGCCAGGAGCAGTACTTC
few	TRBD2	TRBV6-5	TRBJ2-3	CASSPLAGGGGTQYF	TGTGCCAGCAGTCCGCTAGCGGGAGGGGGTGGTACGCAGTATTTT
few	NA	TRBV5-6	TRBJ2-3	CASSAKPRIQRDTQYF	TGTGCCAGCAGCGCCAAACCCCGGATCCAACGGGATACGCAGTATTTT
few	NA	TRBV29-1	TRBJ2-7	CSVEDRDTSSYEQYF	TGCAGCGTTGAAGACCGGGACACCAGCTCCTACGAGCAGTACTTC
NA	TRBD2	TRBV12-3/TRBV12-4	TRBJ2-3	CASRIAGGPTDTQYF	TGTGCCAGTAGAATAGCGGGAGGTCCCACAGATACGCAGTATTTT
many	NA	TRBV9	TRBJ2-2	CASSVGVTYTGELFF	TGTGCCAGCAGCGTAGGCGTGACGTACACCGGGGAGCTGTTTTTT